The 10 T cell receptor beta chains below come from one sample, sequenced in a study of blood T cell repertoires in COVID-19. The method was immunoSEQ multiplex PCR; TCRdb's version includes in-frame clones alone and lacks a portion of them. The sample lists around 250,000 clones, under 90% occurring once. The sequencing sample was made of peripheral blood. The receptors derive from a human donor in a cohort sampled during active COVID-19.

J is TRBJ1-2 and V is TRBV6-1, with D unclear. The CDR3 has 15 residues. Germline V gene sequence: CDR1 MNHNS, CDR2 SASEGT. V was cut by 0 bases and J by 4 bases, with 12 bases left in between. The CDR3 loop is CASSEAWTGSYGYTF. The CDR3 DNA reads as TGTGCCAGCAGTGAAGCCTGGACGGGGAGCTATGGCTACACCTTC.

The genes are TRBV11-2 and TRBJ1-2, with D possibly TRBD1 on 5 matching bases. Germline loops: CDR1 SGHAT, CDR2 FQNNGV. V was clipped by 3 bases and J by 6 bases, with 20 bases between them. This CDR3 is built from 16 residues. Here the CDR3 reads CASSLSPGRGLNGYTF. CDR3 bases: TGTGCCAGCAGCTTGTCCCCGGGGAGGGGTCTTAATGGCTACACCTTC. The full variable domain, rest sourced from reference TRBV11-2 and TRBJ1-2, is EAGVAQSPRYKIIEKRQSVAFWCNPISGHATLYWYQQILGQGPKLLIQFQNNGVVDDSQLPKDRFSAERLKGVDSTLKIQPAKLEDSAVYLCASSLSPGRGLNGYTFGSGTRLTVV.

The CDR3 is CASSSLDREAFF. The CDR3 DNA reads TGTGCCAGCAGTTCTCTGGACAGGGAGGCTTTCTTT. The chain carries TRBV27 and TRBJ1-1; 8 bases agree with TRBD1. The germline V gene has CDR1 MNHEY and CDR2 SMNVEV (reference sequence). CDR3 size: 12 residues. The junction had 6 bases not matched to a gene; V was cut back by 4 bases and J by 11 bases.

This clone was picked up a small number of times. The chain is built from TRBV4-1 and TRBJ1-4; D not certain. With 4 bases removed from V and 8 bases from J, the gap between germline ends came to 17 bases. CDR1 MGHRA and CDR2 YSYEKL come from the germline V gene. This CDR3 contains 15 residues. The DNA for the CDR3 is TGCGCCAGCAGCCCCGCCGCCGTGAGTAACGAAAAACTGTTTTTT. It is translated as CASSPAAVSNEKLFF.

This clone was picked up one time. In the same sample, other DNA sequences code for this CDR3. The V gene is TRBV5-4, the J gene TRBJ1-5; the D gene is possibly TRBD1 (5 bases). Trimming removed 0 bases at V and 2 bases at J, with 6 bases between. The CDR3 extends over 14 amino acids. Germline CDR1 SGHNT, CDR2 YYREEE (reference sequence). CDR3 loop: CASSLGGGNQPQHF. The DNA for the CDR3 is TGTGCCAGCAGCTTGGGGGGGGGCAATCAGCCCCAGCATTTT.

In this sample, this clone turned up a few times. The chain carries TRBV7-3 and TRBJ2-7; 9 bases align to TRBD1. The length of the CDR3 is 16 residues. CDR1 is SGHTA, CDR2 FQGTGA, per germline. Unmatched junction bases numbered 12, after V lost 6 bases and J lost 3 bases. The CDR3 reads CASRHLPGQGFYEQYF. In nucleotides, the CDR3 is TGTGCCAGCAGACACTTACCGGGACAGGGATTCTACGAGCAGTACTTC.

The chain employs TRBV4-1 and TRBJ2-1, with 7 bases matching TRBD2. J gave up 7 bases and V 1 base, and 7 bases lay outside the gene matches. CDR3 size: 15 residues. CDR1 is MGHRA, CDR2 YSYEKL, per germline. This chain's CDR3 is CASSQGGSLFNEQFF. DNA for the CDR3: TGCGCCAGCAGCCAAGGCGGGAGCTTGTTTAATGAGCAGTTCTTC.

The gene calls are TRBV7-2 and TRBJ1-3; D is undetermined. V lost 6 bases and J lost 0, with 9 bases in between. The V gene's germline CDR1 is SGHTA and CDR2 FQGNSA. The CDR3 covers 14 residues. The CDR3 DNA sequence: TGTGCCAGCAGTCCGTTCAGCTCTGGAAACACCATATATTTT. Translation: CASSPFSSGNTIYF.

The V gene is TRBV5-1, the J gene TRBJ1-3; 7 bases fit TRBD1. Germline V CDR1 and CDR2: SGHRS, YFSETQ. The ends lost 4 bases at V and 2 bases at J; junction bases unmatched: 9. The CDR3 runs 16 residues. The CDR3 here is CASSREDTGAGNTIYF. DNA for the CDR3: TGCGCCAGCAGCCGAGAAGACACAGGGGCTGGAAACACCATATATTTT.

The chain combines TRBV6-4 with TRBJ1-2; D is possibly TRBD1 (6 bases). Germline loops: CDR1 MRHNA, CDR2 SNTAGT. Trimming left V 2 bases short and J 4 bases short, with 20 bases between. There are 17 residues in the CDR3. As DNA, the CDR3 is TGTGCCAGCAGTGACAATATTACAGGGACCGTAGTCTATGGCTACACCTTC. It specifies CASSDNITGTVVYGYTF.